Detailed here is one T cell receptor beta chain. Its antigen is unknown. The data were produced by immunoSEQ multiplex PCR, yet TCRdb's version contains in-frame clones alone and is incomplete. The table records approximately 82,000 clones, roughly 81% of them present only once. The record originates from a study of OX40 agonist ivuxolimab in advanced cancers. Overall study context: Intravenous ivuxolimab was administered to patients every 2 weeks at 0.01 to 10 mg/kg. Points from the study as a whole: Fewer expanded clones were found on average in CD4+ than in CD8+ T cells.

The CDR3 extends over 13 amino acids. Germline V lookup: CDR1 SQVTM, CDR2 ANQGSEA. The V end lost 5 bases, the J end lost 4 bases, and 14 bases lay between the germline ends. V gene TRBV29-1 combines with J gene TRBJ2-5; D call uncertain. Sequencing used CD4+ or CD8+ T cells sorted from blood, obtained in a trial of the OX40 agonist ivuxolimab. The clonotype comes from an adult with an advanced solid tumor such as melanoma, head and neck, liver or kidney cancer. The CDR3 nucleotides read TGCAGCGTTTCTTCTACTTTAAGAGAGACCCAGTACTTC. It specifies CSVSSTLRETQYF.